One sample yielded the 19 T cell receptor beta chains listed below, sequenced in a study of beta chain features in type 1 diabetes. Regarding the study as a whole: Moderate yet significant TCRB CDR3 shortening was seen in Type 1 diabetes patients in all four CD4+ subsets.

These receptors' antigens are unknown. Every isolated RNA sample was fully reverse transcribed, so sequencing captured expressed TCRB transcripts. The repertoire was sequenced with immunoSEQ multiplex PCR; TCRdb's copy has only in-frame clones and lacks some. The sample contains about 340,000 clones, 13% of which appear only once. The sequenced sample consisted of naive CD4+ T cells from blood. The origin of the receptors is a woman between 18 and 30 years old with type 1 diabetes.

The chain recombines TRBV5-1 with TRBJ1-2, with D possibly matching TRBD1 (6 bases). In germline, CDR1 is SGHRS, CDR2 YFSETQ. V lost 0 bases to trimming and J lost 2 bases, with 11 bases between them. This CDR3 is 15 amino acids long. DNA for the CDR3: TGCGCCAGCAGCTTGGTTGGGGGCTTCAACTATGGCTACACCTTC. Protein sequence: CASSLVGGFNYGYTF. The full variable domain, in which reference TRBV5-1 and TRBJ1-2 provide the parts outside the CDR3, is KAGVTQTPRYLIKTRGQQVTLSCSPISGHRSVSWYQQTPGQGLQFLFEYFSETQRNKGNFPGRFSGRQFSNSRSEMNVSTLELGDSALYLCASSLVGGFNYGYTFGSGTRLTVV.

This clone was detected only a few times. This rearrangement joins TRBV5-1 to TRBJ2-2; 9 nucleotides align to TRBD1. The CDR3 consists of 18 residues. The trim removed 1 base at V and 4 bases at J, leaving 11 bases unmatched. The germline gives CDR1 SGHRS, CDR2 YFSETQ. In DNA form, the CDR3 reads TGCGCCAGCAGCTTGTACCCCCCGGGACAGGGATTCACCGGGGAGCTGTTTTTT. Protein sequence: CASSLYPPGQGFTGELFF. Full variable domain (rest looked up from reference TRBV5-1 and TRBJ2-2): KAGVTQTPRYLIKTRGQQVTLSCSPISGHRSVSWYQQTPGQGLQFLFEYFSETQRNKGNFPGRFSGRQFSNSRSEMNVSTLELGDSALYLCASSLYPPGQGFTGELFFGEGSRLTVL.

J is TRBJ1-1 and V is TRBV25-1; D is perhaps TRBD1 (5 bases). The CDR3 is made up of 14 amino acids. The germline V gene encodes CDR1 MGHDK and CDR2 SYGVNS. V was cut by 5 bases and J by 1 base, with 11 bases left in between. CDR3 nucleotides: TGTGCCAGCAGTAGGGAGGGGAGGAACACTGAAGCTTTCTTT. This gives the protein CASSREGRNTEAFF.

This clone was observed a few times. This rearrangement joins TRBV5-1 to TRBJ2-5, with 10 bases aligning to TRBD2. After removal of 5 bases from V and 5 bases from J, the junction contained 15 bases not matched to a gene. CDR3 size: 17 residues. From germline, CDR1 is SGHRS and CDR2 YFSETQ. The DNA of the CDR3 is TGCGCCAGCAGGGCCGGGACTAGCGTTTCCACGGTTGAGACCCAGTACTTC. Protein product: CASRAGTSVSTVETQYF.

The chain uses TRBV27 and TRBJ2-3; D might be TRBD2 (7 bases). V lost 7 bases, J lost 1 base, and 24 bases lay in between. Per the germline V gene, CDR1 is MNHEY and CDR2 is SMNVEV (reference sequence). The CDR3 has 18 amino acids. The CDR3 coding sequence is TGTGCCAGCACCCCGGGGGGCGGGAGCTATCCCCGCACAGATACGCAGTATTTT. This sequence encodes CASTPGGGSYPRTDTQYF.

The V and J genes are TRBV5-1 and TRBJ1-1, with TRBD1 matching 7 bases. Losses at the gene ends were 2 bases for V and 3 bases for J; bases not matched to a gene: 7. CDR1 is SGHRS and CDR2 is YFSETQ in the germline V gene. This CDR3 spans 15 amino acids. In DNA, the CDR3 is TGCGCCAGCAGCTTCTACGGGCAGGGGGACACTGAAGCTTTCTTT. Amino acid sequence: CASSFYGQGDTEAFF. The full variable domain, in which reference TRBV5-1 and TRBJ1-1 provide the parts outside the CDR3, is KAGVTQTPRYLIKTRGQQVTLSCSPISGHRSVSWYQQTPGQGLQFLFEYFSETQRNKGNFPGRFSGRQFSNSRSEMNVSTLELGDSALYLCASSFYGQGDTEAFFGQGTRLTVV.

The rearrangement joins TRBV5-1 to TRBJ2-3; 8 positions agree with TRBD1. Germline loops: CDR1 SGHRS, CDR2 YFSETQ. The CDR3 covers 14 residues. Losses at the gene ends were 4 bases for V and 2 bases for J; bases not matched to a gene: 3. This CDR3 reads CASSRDRITDTQYF. The CDR3 DNA reads TGCGCCAGCAGCCGGGACAGGATCACAGATACGCAGTATTTT.

Comments on this clone: Other DNA sequences from this sample encode an identical CDR3 as well. This sequence joins TRBV5-4 and TRBJ2-2, with no clear D. Between the trimmed V and J ends, which lost 4 bases and 2 bases, there was a span of 9 bases. The CDR3 spans 14 residues. Germline V CDR1 and CDR2: SGHNT, YYREEE (reference sequence). As DNA, the CDR3 is TGTGCCAGCAGCCTCGCCAGAAACACCGGGGAGCTGTTTTTT. Encoded protein: CASSLARNTGELFF.

The gene calls are TRBV19 and TRBJ2-5; TRBD2 is a possible D gene (5 bases). V shed 5 bases and J shed 5 bases, with 15 bases lying between them. Germline assignment: CDR1 LNHDA and CDR2 SQIVND (reference sequence). CDR3 length: 14 residues. The CDR3 here is CASSLNGISETQYF. CDR3 sequence (DNA): TGTGCCAGTAGTCTCAACGGGATTTCGGAGACCCAGTACTTC.

The V call is TRBV18, the J call TRBJ2-1, with D perhaps matching TRBD2 (5 bases). The CDR3 is 15 residues long. Germline lookup yields CDR1 KGHSH and CDR2 LQKENI. V lost 4 bases, J lost 6 bases, and 16 bases lay in between. The DNA for the CDR3 is TGTGCCAGCTCACTTTTCCCGGCGGCGGGCAATGAGCAGTTCTTC. It is translated as CASSLFPAAGNEQFF.

This clone appeared a few times. V gene TRBV25-1 combines with J gene TRBJ1-4; 11 nucleotides align to TRBD1. With 7 bases clipped from V and 14 bases from J, the junction kept 6 bases outside the gene matches. The CDR3 contains 12 residues. The germline V gene encodes CDR1 MGHDK and CDR2 SYGVNS. CDR3 loop: CASKDRGQSLFF. CDR3 coding DNA: TGTGCCAGCAAGGACAGGGGGCAGAGTCTGTTTTTT.

This clone has a handful of counts. The DNA of the CDR3 is TGTGCCAGTAGTATCAGGTCTGAAGCTTTCTTT. As protein: CASSIRSEAFF. The chain recombines TRBV19 with TRBJ1-1; D gene unclear. In germline, CDR1 is LNHDA, CDR2 SQIVND (reference sequence). The CDR3 is made up of 11 amino acids. Trimming left V 3 bases short and J 6 bases short, with 5 bases between.

The chain links TRBV19 to TRBJ2-5, with 9 bases lining up with TRBD1. V lost 5 bases to trimming and J lost 5 bases; unmatched junction nucleotides: 9. CDR3 length equals 15 residues. From germline, CDR1 is LNHDA and CDR2 SQIVND (reference sequence). CDR3 sequence: CASSLGQGWGETQYF. The CDR3 DNA is TGTGCCAGTAGTCTGGGACAGGGATGGGGGGAGACCCAGTACTTC. The full variable domain, in which reference TRBV19 and TRBJ2-5 provide the parts outside the CDR3, is DGGITQSPKYLFRKEGQNVTLSCEQNLNHDAMYWYRQDPGQGLRLIYYSQIVNDFQKGDIAEGYSVSREKKESFPLTVTSAQKNPTAFYLCASSLGQGWGETQYFGPGTRLLVL.

The rearrangement uses TRBV7-9 and TRBJ2-7, with 8 bases lining up with TRBD2. With 5 bases clipped from V and 2 bases from J, the junction kept 8 bases outside the gene matches. CDR1 and CDR2 (germline): SEHNR, FQNEAQ (reference sequence). CDR3 size: 15 residues. CDR3 nucleotides: TGTGCCAGCAGCCGAACTAGCGGTCGCCCCTACGAGCAGTACTTC. The encoded protein is CASSRTSGRPYEQYF.

The V gene is TRBV29-1, the J gene TRBJ2-7; 9 bases align to TRBD1. The V gene's germline CDR1 is SQVTM and CDR2 ANQGSEA. The trim removed 4 bases at V and 6 bases at J, leaving 7 bases unmatched. This CDR3 comprises 13 residues. The CDR3 DNA reads TGCAGCGTTGTACAGGGGGCAGGTGGCGAGCAGTACTTC. Residues: CSVVQGAGGEQYF.

This clone was observed a handful of times. The chain links TRBV5-1 to TRBJ2-1; D is uncertain. The germline gives CDR1 SGHRS, CDR2 YFSETQ. The CDR3 has 13 amino acids. Trimming took off 2 bases at V and 4 bases at J, with 7 bases between the two ends. For the CDR3, the DNA is TGCGCCAGCAGCTTACAACAGTACAATGAGCAGTTCTTC. Translation: CASSLQQYNEQFF.

The rearrangement links TRBV5-6 to TRBJ2-6, with D uncertain. V was shortened by 3 bases and J by 0 bases, with 7 bases between the two germline ends. The CDR3 is 15 amino acids. Germline V gene lookup returns CDR1 SGHDT and CDR2 YYEEEE. The CDR3 region is CASSSTHSGANVLTF. Written as DNA, the CDR3 is TGTGCCAGCAGCTCCACACACTCTGGGGCCAACGTCCTGACTTTC. Combining the CDR3 with reference TRBV5-6 and TRBJ2-6 gives the whole variable domain DAGVTQSPTHLIKTRGQQVTLRCSPKSGHDTVSWYQQALGQGPQFIFQYYEEEERQRGNFPDRFSGHQFPNYSSELNVNALLLGDSALYLCASSSTHSGANVLTFGAGSRLTVL.

The V call is TRBV6-5, the J call TRBJ2-5, with TRBD1 matching 11 bases. CDR1 and CDR2 from the germline V gene are MNHEY and SVGAGI. With V trimmed by 5 bases and J by 5 bases, 4 bases remained unmatched. This CDR3 is 14 amino acids long. The CDR3 bases are TGTGCCAGCAGTCGGGACAGGGGGACGGAGACCCAGTACTTC. This codes for CASSRDRGTETQYF.

The V and J genes are TRBV6-5 and TRBJ1-2; D gene ambiguous. The CDR3 is made up of 14 amino acids. The germline V and J ends were trimmed by 0 bases and 2 bases, with 7 bases remaining between them. Germline V gene data show CDR1 as MNHEY and CDR2 as SVGAGI. CDR3 loop: CASSYSPGNYGYTF. Written as DNA, the CDR3 is TGTGCCAGCAGTTACTCTCCGGGAAACTATGGCTACACCTTC.